The rows below give T cell receptor beta chains drawn from one sample of a study of CD8+CD57+ T cells in acquired aplastic anemia. Using its own MiXCR run on the reads, TCRdb lists one record per CDR3 protein. The sample yields around 140,000 distinct CDR3 sequences, roughly two fifths seen once. Sample: sorted CD4+, CD8+, or CD8+CD57+ T cells (not recorded which) from PBMCs. Every receptor here comes from a human donor in good health, serving as a control. CDR3s include the opening cysteine and the closing phenylalanine or tryptophan. A D gene is named only where the DNA matches it firmly. Where a row states a size, it is once, few, many or the class of an expanded clone; other rows omit it.

J: TRBJ1-5; size: many; D: -; V: TRBV19; length: 14; CDR3: CASSIAESNQPQHF; DNA: TGTGCCAGTAGTATAGCCGAAAGCAATCAGCCCCAGCATTTT
J: TRBJ1-4; size: once; D: -; V: TRBV15; length: 13; CDR3: CATSRGRGEKLFF; DNA: TGTGCCACCAGCAGAGGTCGGGGGGAAAAACTGTTTTTT
J: TRBJ2-3; size: few; D: -; V: TRBV14; length: 17; CDR3: CASSQDLSGPGTDTQYF; DNA: TGTGCCAGCAGCCAAGATCTTTCCGGGCCGGGCACAGATACGCAGTATTTT
J: TRBJ2-2; size: -; D: -; V: TRBV5-6; length: 15; CDR3: CASSFGMENTGELFF; DNA: TGTGCCAGCAGCTTTGGCATGGAGAACACCGGGGAGCTGTTTTTT
J: TRBJ2-3; size: many; D: TRBD1; V: TRBV12-3/TRBV12-4; length: 16; CDR3: CASSLRLTGGADTQYF; DNA: TGTGCCAGCAGTTTGAGACTGACAGGGGGCGCAGATACGCAGTATTTT
J: TRBJ1-5; size: -; D: -; V: TRBV9; length: 13; CDR3: CASSVGEGRPQHF; DNA: TGTGCCAGCAGCGTAGGAGAGGGACGGCCCCAGCATTTT
J: TRBJ2-7; size: -; D: -; V: TRBV20-1; length: 14; CDR3: CSARSQGQGYEQYF; DNA: TGCAGTGCTAGAAGCCAAGGGCAAGGTTACGAGCAGTACTTC
J: TRBJ1-6; size: -; D: -; V: TRBV11-2; length: 16; CDR3: CASSLVGGSYNSPLHF; DNA: TGTGCCAGCAGCTTGGTCGGTGGGTCCTATAATTCACCCCTCCACTTT
J: TRBJ1-1; size: -; D: TRBD1; V: TRBV6-6; length: 14; CDR3: CASRLGQGFTEAFF; DNA: TGTGCCAGCAGACTCGGACAGGGTTTCACTGAAGCTTTCTTT
J: TRBJ2-3; size: many; D: TRBD2; V: TRBV18; length: 16; CDR3: CASSPLSRLAVYTQYF; DNA: TGTGCCAGCTCACCACTATCGAGACTAGCGGTCTATACGCAGTATTTT
J: TRBJ2-3; size: -; D: TRBD1; V: TRBV24-1; length: 17; CDR3: CATSETTGGLSTDTQYF; DNA: TGTGCCACCAGTGAGACTACAGGGGGGCTTAGCACAGATACGCAGTATTTT
J: TRBJ2-3; size: many; D: TRBD1; V: TRBV20-1; length: 15; CDR3: CSATRGTASTDTQYF; DNA: TGCAGTGCTACAAGAGGGACAGCGAGCACAGATACGCAGTATTTT
J: TRBJ2-3; size: -; D: TRBD2; V: TRBV24-1; length: 14; CDR3: CATRVAGAADTQYF; DNA: TGTGCCACCAGAGTAGCGGGAGCCGCAGATACGCAGTATTTT
J: TRBJ2-2; size: -; D: TRBD1; V: TRBV3-1; length: 14; CDR3: CASSLGQVSGELFF; DNA: TGTGCCAGCAGCCTAGGACAGGTATCCGGGGAGCTGTTTTTT
J: TRBJ2-7; size: -; D: TRBD1; V: TRBV24-1; length: 15; CDR3: CATSDPDRGPSEQYF; DNA: TGTGCCACCAGTGACCCGGACAGGGGGCCATCGGAGCAGTACTTC
J: TRBJ1-4; size: many; D: TRBD1; V: TRBV7-2; length: 15; CDR3: CASSEAGGSNEKLFF; DNA: TGTGCCAGCAGCGAGGCAGGGGGATCGAATGAAAAACTGTTTTTT
J: TRBJ2-7; size: few; D: -; V: TRBV11-2; length: 16; CDR3: CASSLGGATPTYEQYF; DNA: TGTGCCAGCAGCTTAGGGGGGGCGACACCGACCTACGAGCAGTACTTC
J: TRBJ1-2; size: -; D: -; V: TRBV19; length: 11; CDR3: CASSAAGRQTF; DNA: TGTGCCAGTAGTGCCGCGGGACGGCAGACCTTC
J: TRBJ2-7; size: -; D: -; V: TRBV10-3; length: 13; CDR3: CAISESGLYEQYF; DNA: TGTGCCATCAGTGAGTCGGGTCTCTACGAGCAGTACTTC
J: TRBJ1-2; size: -; D: -; V: TRBV19; length: 12; CDR3: CASFHRVYGYTF; DNA: TGTGCCAGTTTTCACAGGGTCTATGGCTACACCTTC
J: TRBJ2-7; size: many; D: TRBD1; V: TRBV24-1; length: 14; CDR3: CATSDPGQGSEQYF; DNA: TGTGCCACCAGTGACCCGGGACAGGGCTCCGAGCAGTACTTC
J: TRBJ1-1; size: -; D: TRBD1; V: TRBV19; length: 13; CDR3: CATRDSLNTEAFF; DNA: TGTGCCACCCGGGACAGCTTGAACACTGAAGCTTTCTTT
J: TRBJ2-3; size: few; D: TRBD1; V: TRBV3-1; length: 14; CDR3: CASSRTGGLDTQYF; DNA: TGTGCCAGCAGCCGGACAGGGGGCCTAGATACGCAGTATTTT
J: TRBJ1-5; size: -; D: -; V: TRBV24-1; length: 13; CDR3: CATSTGPNQPQHF; DNA: TGTGCCACCAGTACAGGGCCGAATCAGCCCCAGCATTTT
J: TRBJ1-5; size: once; D: -; V: TRBV2; length: 10; CDR3: CASGNQPQHF; DNA: TGTGCCAGCGGCAATCAGCCCCAGCATTTT
J: TRBJ1-1; size: -; D: -; V: TRBV20-1; length: 11; CDR3: CSAERMDEAFF; DNA: TGCAGTGCTGAGAGGATGGATGAAGCTTTCTTT
J: TRBJ2-6; size: many; D: -; V: TRBV6-1; length: 14; CDR3: CATGAHSGANVLTF; DNA: TGTGCCACGGGGGCCCACTCTGGGGCCAACGTCCTGACTTTC
J: TRBJ1-2; size: many; D: TRBD1; V: TRBV24-1; length: 15; CDR3: CATSGQDRGNYGYTF; DNA: TGTGCCACCAGTGGGCAGGACAGGGGGAACTATGGCTACACCTTC
J: TRBJ2-5; size: many; D: -; V: TRBV11-2; length: 14; CDR3: CASSLVLTRETQYF; DNA: TGTGCCAGCAGCTTAGTTCTAACAAGGGAGACCCAGTACTTC
J: TRBJ1-1; size: many; D: TRBD1; V: TRBV12-3/TRBV12-4; length: 14; CDR3: CASTEGQQNTEAFF; DNA: TGTGCCAGCACAGAGGGACAGCAGAACACTGAAGCTTTCTTT
J: TRBJ1-1; size: many; D: -; V: TRBV7-9; length: 14; CDR3: CASSRSAGNTEAFF; DNA: TGTGCCAGCAGCCGGTCGGCAGGGAACACTGAAGCTTTCTTT
J: TRBJ2-2; size: -; D: -; V: TRBV4-1; length: 16; CDR3: CASSQDRVRNTGELFF; DNA: TGCGCCAGCAGCCAAGATCGAGTCCGAAACACCGGGGAGCTGTTTTTT
J: TRBJ1-1; size: -; D: -; V: TRBV19; length: 10; CDR3: CASSITAAFF; DNA: TGTGCCAGTAGTATTACAGCAGCTTTCTTT
J: TRBJ1-2; size: -; D: -; V: TRBV30; length: 12; CDR3: CAWTGQNYGYTF; DNA: TGTGCCTGGACAGGTCAAAACTATGGCTACACCTTC
J: TRBJ2-3; size: many; D: -; V: TRBV9; length: 17; CDR3: CASSLGEALVYTDTQYF; DNA: TGTGCCAGCAGCCTGGGGGAGGCCCTAGTGTACACAGATACGCAGTATTTT
J: TRBJ2-1; size: -; D: TRBD1; V: TRBV29-1; length: 14; CDR3: CSVGSTAGGYEQFF; DNA: TGCAGCGTTGGCTCGACCGCAGGGGGCTATGAGCAGTTCTTC
J: TRBJ2-1; size: many; D: -; V: TRBV19; length: 14; CDR3: CASSMVQGYNEQFF; DNA: TGTGCCAGTAGTATGGTACAGGGTTACAATGAGCAGTTCTTC
J: TRBJ1-6; size: -; D: TRBD1; V: TRBV19; length: 14; CDR3: CASRAGTGGSPLHF; DNA: TGTGCCAGCAGGGCCGGGACAGGGGGGTCACCCCTCCACTTT
J: TRBJ2-3; size: -; D: TRBD2; V: TRBV15; length: 15; CDR3: CATSRATSGWDTQYF; DNA: TGTGCCACCAGCAGAGCGACTAGCGGGTGGGATACGCAGTATTTT
J: TRBJ2-3; size: few; D: -; V: TRBV18; length: 16; CDR3: CASSPLAVLSTDTQYF; DNA: TGTGCCAGCTCACCTTTAGCGGTACTTAGCACAGATACGCAGTATTTT
J: TRBJ2-1; size: -; D: TRBD2; V: TRBV24-1; length: 13; CDR3: CATSGGGYNEQFF; DNA: TGTGCCACCAGTGGCGGGGGGTACAATGAGCAGTTCTTC
J: TRBJ2-1; size: many; D: -; V: TRBV20-1; length: 12; CDR3: CSARRLDNEQFF; DNA: TGCAGTGCCAGACGACTAGACAATGAGCAGTTCTTC
J: TRBJ2-1; size: -; D: TRBD2; V: TRBV24-1; length: 18; CDR3: CATSAMTSGVSSYNEQFF; DNA: TGTGCCACCAGTGCGATGACTAGCGGGGTTAGCTCCTACAATGAGCAGTTCTTC
J: TRBJ2-2; size: -; D: -; V: TRBV10-3; length: 14; CDR3: CAISESFVAGELFF; DNA: TGTGCCATCAGTGAGTCGTTTGTGGCCGGGGAGCTGTTTTTT
J: TRBJ2-5; size: -; D: -; V: TRBV4-1; length: 14; CDR3: CASSPRQSEETQYF; DNA: TGCGCCAGCAGCCCCAGACAGAGTGAAGAGACCCAGTACTTC